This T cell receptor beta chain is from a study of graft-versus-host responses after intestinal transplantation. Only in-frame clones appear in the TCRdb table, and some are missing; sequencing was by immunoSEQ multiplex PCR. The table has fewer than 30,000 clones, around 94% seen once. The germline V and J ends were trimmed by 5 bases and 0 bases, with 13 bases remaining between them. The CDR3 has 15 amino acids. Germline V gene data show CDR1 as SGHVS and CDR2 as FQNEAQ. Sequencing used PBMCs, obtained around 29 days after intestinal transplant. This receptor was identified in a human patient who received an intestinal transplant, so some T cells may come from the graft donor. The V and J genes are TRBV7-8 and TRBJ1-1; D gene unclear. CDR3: CASSQYTGLNTEAFF. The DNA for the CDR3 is TGTGCCAGCAGCCAATACACGGGATTGAACACTGAAGCTTTCTTT.